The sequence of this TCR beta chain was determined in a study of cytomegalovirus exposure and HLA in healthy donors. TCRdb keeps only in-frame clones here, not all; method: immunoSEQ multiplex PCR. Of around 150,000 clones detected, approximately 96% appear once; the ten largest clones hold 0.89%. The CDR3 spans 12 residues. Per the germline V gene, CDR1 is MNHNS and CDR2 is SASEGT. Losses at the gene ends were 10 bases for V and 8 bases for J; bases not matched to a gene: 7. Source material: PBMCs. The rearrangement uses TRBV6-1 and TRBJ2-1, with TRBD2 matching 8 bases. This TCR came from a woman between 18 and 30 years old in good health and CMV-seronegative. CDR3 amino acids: CATLGLGDEQFF. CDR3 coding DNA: TGTGCCACCCTGGGACTAGGGGATGAGCAGTTCTTC.